This T cell receptor beta chain appears in the sequencing data of a study of blood T cell repertoires in COVID-19. On the study more broadly: Sources were T cells, B-cell-depleted T cells, or PBMCs; the material itself was cDNA or gDNA.

The method was immunoSEQ multiplex PCR; TCRdb's version includes in-frame clones alone and lacks a portion of them. Altogether some 62,000 clones are present, roughly four fifths being singletons, with the ten largest covering about 18%. The CDR3 length is 14 residues. V lost 7 bases and J lost 0, with 10 bases in between. This TCR derives from a man in his fifties or sixties with acute or convalescent COVID-19. Sequences were obtained from peripheral blood. The rearrangement uses TRBV23-1 and TRBJ1-3; D ambiguous. TRBV23-1 carries the ORF label, with uncertain function. The CDR3 loop is CASKNRSSGNTIYF. CDR3 nucleotides: TGCGCCAGCAAGAATAGGAGCTCTGGAAACACCATATATTTT.